The 27 T cell receptor beta chains in this list originate from one sample, sequenced in a study of T cells after yellow fever vaccination. In TCRdb, the 5' RACE reads were re-called with MiXCR into one record per CDR3 protein. Here the sample spans 300,000 to 450,000 distinct CDR3 sequences, more than 5.5% being singletons. This specimen consisted of PBMCs, obtained 5 days after the yellow fever booster vaccination. These receptors were obtained from a man aged 30-40 years who received the YFV17D yellow fever vaccine.

The rearrangement joins TRBV5-8 to TRBJ2-5; TRBD2 matches 7 bases. This CDR3 has 17 amino acids. Per germline, CDR1 SGHTS and CDR2 YDEGEE. Trimming at V came to 0 bases and at J to 9 bases, leaving 17 bases not matched to a gene. The CDR3: CASSLAILAGAQGAQYF. The CDR3 nucleotides read TGTGCCAGCAGCTTGGCCATACTCGCGGGAGCCCAAGGGGCCCAGTACTTC.

The rearrangement links TRBV5-1 to TRBJ2-2, with 7 bases aligning to TRBD1. With 0 bases clipped from V and 6 bases from J, the junction kept 5 bases outside the gene matches. CDR3 length equals 15 residues. Germline V gene lookup returns CDR1 SGHRS and CDR2 YFSETQ. This CDR3 reads CASSLVGGASGELFF. CDR3 coding DNA: TGCGCCAGCAGCTTGGTAGGGGGCGCATCCGGGGAGCTGTTTTTT.

This clonotype was found a few times. This chain uses TRBV30 with TRBJ1-3; D not resolved. Germline V gene data show CDR1 as GTSNPN and CDR2 as SVGIG (reference sequence). Trimming removed 5 bases from V and 5 bases from J, with 16 bases in between. The CDR3 contains 14 residues. In nucleotides, the CDR3 is TGTGCCTGGTCGTCGGTCAACGGAAGAAACACCATATATTTT. Amino acids: CAWSSVNGRNTIYF.

The chain employs TRBV5-4 and TRBJ2-5, with D perhaps TRBD1 (6 bases). Between the trimmed V and J ends, which lost 4 bases and 7 bases, there was a span of 23 bases. There are 16 residues in the CDR3. Germline CDR1 and CDR2: SGHNT and YYREEE (reference sequence). The chain's CDR3 is CASSTAGTLNGGTQYF. CDR3 nucleotide sequence: TGTGCCAGCAGCACAGCTGGGACACTAAACGGTGGGACCCAGTACTTC.

The chain couples TRBV4-3 to TRBJ2-5; 8 positions match TRBD1. The V gene end was trimmed by 4 bases and the J gene end by 5 bases; junction bases not matched to a gene: 6. Germline assignment: CDR1 LGHNA and CDR2 YSLEER. CDR3 length equals 14 residues. Written as DNA, the CDR3 is TGCGCCAGCAGCCTACAGGGGGGCGGGGAGACCCAGTACTTC. Its translation: CASSLQGGGETQYF.

The chain employs TRBV27 and TRBJ2-1; 10 bases are a match to TRBD2. CDR1 is MNHEY, CDR2 SMNVEV, per germline (reference sequence). The trim removed 2 bases at V and 10 bases at J, leaving 11 bases unmatched. The length of the CDR3 is 16 residues. CDR3 DNA: TGTGCCAGCAGTTTACTAGCGGGAGTAGGGCGCGGAGAGCAGTTCTTC. Translated, it gives CASSLLAGVGRGEQFF.

The V call is TRBV3-1, the J call TRBJ1-3; D not certain. Germline V gene lookup returns CDR1 LGHDT and CDR2 YNNKEL (reference sequence). V lost 2 bases and J 3 bases, leaving 17 bases between the germline ends. This CDR3 has 17 amino acids. CDR3 sequence (DNA): TGTGCCAGCAGCCAATTCGATCTGGGAACGGGTGGAAACACCATATATTTT. Encoded protein: CASSQFDLGTGGNTIYF.

This clonotype was counted many times. The chain uses TRBV20-1 and TRBJ2-5, with D uncertain. Germline V gene data show CDR1 as DFQATT and CDR2 as SNEGSKA (reference sequence). This CDR3 is built from 13 residues. V was cut by 6 bases and J by 2 bases, with 13 bases left in between. For the CDR3, the DNA is TGCAGTGCCTCCGACCCCCCTCAAGAGACCCAGTACTTC. Encoded protein: CSASDPPQETQYF.

This clonotype was found many times. The V and J genes are TRBV29-1 and TRBJ2-7; perhaps D is TRBD1 or TRBD2 (5 bases each). CDR1 is SQVTM, CDR2 ANQGSEA, per germline. Deletions cut 7 bases from V and 1 base from J, with 11 bases between. There are 12 residues in the CDR3. The CDR3 bases are TGCAGCGCTGGGGACGGATCCTACGAGCAGTACTTC. Its protein is CSAGDGSYEQYF.

The table lists this clonotype with a few counts. The chain has TRBV5-4 and TRBJ2-2; 7 bases agree with TRBD2. The junction had 6 bases not matched to a gene; V was cut back by 6 bases and J by 4 bases. Germline V lookup: CDR1 SGHNT, CDR2 YYREEE (reference sequence). This CDR3 contains 14 residues. CDR3 coding DNA: TGTGCCAGCAAACCGACTAGCCCCACCGGGGAGCTGTTTTTT. Translating it yields CASKPTSPTGELFF.

This clonotype was detected a few times. The V and J genes are TRBV29-1 and TRBJ2-3, with TRBD2 as a possible D gene (6 bases). The V and J ends lost 6 bases and 0 bases respectively, with 13 bases between them. The CDR3 is made up of 14 amino acids. Germline V gives CDR1 SQVTM, CDR2 ANQGSEA. CDR3 nucleotide sequence: TGCAGCGTGGGGACTGCTACTAGCACAGATACGCAGTATTTT. This gives the protein CSVGTATSTDTQYF.

The chain combines TRBV7-2 with TRBJ2-4, with a weak D call TRBD2 (6 bases). The CDR3 contains 12 residues. Germline CDR1 and CDR2: SGHTA and FQGNSA. The V end lost 5 bases, the J end lost 12 bases, and 14 bases lay between the germline ends. The CDR3, as DNA: TGTGCCAGCAGCCCTTACGGGGGTTCTCAGTACTTC. Translated, it gives CASSPYGGSQYF.

This clonotype was seen a few times. This chain uses TRBV7-3 with TRBJ2-1; no definite D call. The CDR3 has 16 residues. Per germline, CDR1 SGHTA and CDR2 FQGTGA. V lost 0 bases to trimming and J lost 5 bases, with 14 bases between them. This chain's CDR3 is CASSLTSRTHHNEQFF. The CDR3 nucleotides are TGTGCCAGCAGCTTAACGTCGCGGACCCACCACAATGAGCAGTTCTTC.

This clonotype showed up many times. The chain employs TRBV15 and TRBJ1-5, with 9 bases lining up with TRBD1. This CDR3 contains 14 residues. The germline V gene encodes CDR1 LNHNV and CDR2 YYDKDF (reference sequence). V dropped 7 bases and J dropped 6; count of bases not matched to a gene: 7. CDR3 sequence: CATTSDRGFQPQHF. The CDR3 DNA is TGTGCCACCACCTCGGACAGGGGATTTCAGCCCCAGCATTTT.

This clonotype was counted ten times or more. In DNA, the CDR3 is TGTGCCACGACCGGGACTAGTTACGAGCAGTACTTC. This translates into CATTGTSYEQYF. This rearrangement joins TRBV10-3 to TRBJ2-7; 8 nucleotides agree with TRBD2. The CDR3 spans 12 residues. Looked up from germline, CDR1 is ENHRY and CDR2 is SYGVKD. V dropped 10 bases and J dropped 4; count of bases not matched to a gene: 6.

CDR3 DNA: TGTGCCAGCGGACGGGACCTGAACACTGAAGCTTTCTTT. Translating it yields CASGRDLNTEAFF. J is TRBJ1-1 and V is TRBV7-2; D may be TRBD1 (5 bases). Per the germline V gene, CDR1 is SGHTA and CDR2 is FQGNSA. The CDR3 contains 13 residues. Trimming removed 8 bases from V and 0 bases from J, with 10 bases in between.

This clonotype appeared a few times. This chain connects TRBV15 to TRBJ2-7; D remains ambiguous. The CDR3 is 13 residues long. Trimming left V 1 base short and J 3 bases short, with 7 bases between. Per germline, CDR1 LNHNV and CDR2 YYDKDF (reference sequence). For the CDR3, the DNA is TGTGCCACCAGCAGAGTGGCAGGCTACGAGCAGTACTTC. This gives the protein CATSRVAGYEQYF.

CDR3 sequence (DNA): TGTGCCAGCAGCCACGACTGGAGAAATGAGCAGTTCTTC. Translation: CASSHDWRNEQFF. This rearrangement joins TRBV14 to TRBJ2-1, with unresolved D. There are 13 residues in the CDR3. Germline V gives CDR1 SGHDN, CDR2 FVKESK. Trimming left V 3 bases short and J 7 bases short, with 10 bases between. The entire variable domain, with the rest obtained from reference TRBV14 and TRBJ2-1, is as follows: EAGVTQFPSHSVIEKGQTVTLRCDPISGHDNLYWYRRVMGKEIKFLLHFVKESKQDESGMPNNRFLAERTGGTYSTLKVQPAELEDSGVYFCASSHDWRNEQFFGPGTRLTVL.

This clonotype was found many times. The chain carries TRBV9 and TRBJ2-3; D ambiguous. Germline CDR1 reads SGDLS; CDR2 reads YYNGEE. Trimming shortened V by 4 bases and J by 0 bases, and 9 bases separated the two germline ends. This CDR3 is built from 14 residues. The CDR3 DNA sequence: TGTGCCAGCAGCCCCCGTGGAAGCACAGATACGCAGTATTTT. Protein product: CASSPRGSTDTQYF.

This clonotype was detected only a few times. The chain links TRBV6-2 or TRBV6-3 to TRBJ2-2; D is uncertain. Germline V gives CDR1 MNHEY, CDR2 SVGEGT. V was trimmed by 2 bases and J by 0 bases, leaving 7 bases between them. This CDR3 is 15 amino acids long. The CDR3 coding sequence is TGTGCCAGCAGTTACGTCAGCCCGAACACCGGGGAGCTGTTTTTT. Its protein product is CASSYVSPNTGELFF.

V usage is TRBV7-9 and J usage is TRBJ2-7; TRBD1 matches 12 bases. The germline gives CDR1 SEHNR, CDR2 FQNEAQ (reference sequence). The V gene end was trimmed by 5 bases and the J gene end by 6 bases; junction bases not matched to a gene: 11. CDR3 length: 16 amino acids. The CDR3 bases are TGTGCCAGCAGCCTCCTTGGTTGGGACAGGGGGCTCGAGCAGTACTTC. It yields the protein CASSLLGWDRGLEQYF.

V and J are TRBV20-1 and TRBJ2-7; no firm D call. CDR1 DFQATT and CDR2 SNEGSKA come from the germline V gene (reference sequence). CDR3 length: 14 amino acids. V was cut by 4 bases and J by 4 bases, with 17 bases left in between. Here the CDR3 reads CSAKAILPPYEQYF. The CDR3 nucleotides read TGCAGTGCTAAAGCGATCCTACCCCCGTACGAGCAGTACTTC.

This clonotype came up many times. The V call is TRBV29-1, the J call TRBJ2-1; D is uncertain. The CDR3 is made up of 10 amino acids. Germline V gene data show CDR1 as SQVTM and CDR2 as ANQGSEA. V lost 3 bases, J lost 5 bases, and 2 bases lay in between. The CDR3 nucleotides are TGCAGCGTTGACCACAATGAGCAGTTCTTC. Translation: CSVDHNEQFF.

This clonotype came up many times. V gene TRBV5-1 combines with J gene TRBJ2-6; D uncertain. Per germline, CDR1 SGHRS and CDR2 YFSETQ. Trimming shortened V by 4 bases and J by 9 bases, and 17 bases separated the two germline ends. This CDR3 region has 15 residues. CDR3 in amino acids: CASSPSGTLNNVLTF. CDR3 coding DNA: TGCGCCAGCAGCCCTTCGGGCACACTCAACAACGTCCTGACTTTC.

The CDR3, as DNA: TGTGCCAGCTCACCACAGGGACAATTCTACGAGCAGTACTTC. Residues: CASSPQGQFYEQYF. J is TRBJ2-7 and V is TRBV18; tentatively, D is TRBD1 (6 bases). This CDR3 has 14 amino acids. Germline V gene data show CDR1 as KGHSH and CDR2 as LQKENI. Trimming took 1 base from V and 3 from J, leaving 10 bases between them.

This clonotype has ten or more counts. The chain has TRBV6-2 or TRBV6-3 and TRBJ2-7, with 8 bases fitting TRBD2. With V trimmed by 10 bases and J by 3 bases, 8 bases remained unmatched. The CDR3 sequence is 13 residues long. CDR1 is MNHEY and CDR2 is SVGEGT in the germline V gene. CDR3 in amino acids: CATVTSGHYEQYF. Written as DNA, the CDR3 is TGTGCCACCGTTACTAGCGGCCACTACGAGCAGTACTTC.

V usage is TRBV3-1 and J usage is TRBJ2-7; D is ambiguous. Germline loops: CDR1 LGHDT, CDR2 YNNKEL (reference sequence). The V gene lost 3 bases and the J gene lost 1 base, with 10 bases spanning the gap. The CDR3 totals 14 residues. CDR3 in amino acids: CASSQLMGSYEQYF. The CDR3 nucleotides read TGTGCCAGCAGCCAGCTAATGGGGTCCTACGAGCAGTACTTC.